This TCR beta chain was recovered during a study of beta chain features in type 1 diabetes. Study-level background: Healthy donors and patients had similar age, gender and cell yields. All samples combined gave under 110,000,000 sorted cells for examination. The study, taken as a whole, reports: In every one of the four CD4+ subsets, TCRB CDR3s were moderately but significantly shorter in Type 1 diabetes patients.

Via the markers CD45RO/CCR7/CD25/CD127/CD95/CD27, stem cell-like memory, regulatory, central memory and naive CD4+ cells were sorted. In the case of this clone: The antigen remains unidentified.

This CDR3 comprises 13 residues. V dropped 5 bases and J dropped 5 bases, with 12 bases sitting between them. Germline loops: CDR1 KGHSH, CDR2 LQKENI. Sequenced material consisted of expressed TCRB transcripts (all of the isolated RNA was reverse transcribed). Profiled with immunoSEQ multiplex PCR; TCRdb holds only in-frame clones, not every one. The sample holds some 700,000 clones, about an eighth seen once. V usage is TRBV18 and J usage is TRBJ1-1; D gene unclear. The sequence derives from a man aged 18 to 29 with type 1 diabetes. Sequenced: naive CD4+ T cells from blood. The CDR3 loop reads CASSMLGDTEAFF. Written as DNA, the CDR3 is TGTGCCAGCTCAATGCTCGGGGATACTGAAGCTTTCTTT.